Presented here are 5 T cell receptor beta chains from one specimen sequenced in a study of T cell responses to AZD1222 COVID-19 vaccine. TCRdb keeps only in-frame clones here, not all; method: immunoSEQ multiplex PCR. The table shows under 150,000 clones, with approximately 90% occurring only once. The input for sequencing was peripheral blood, taken on day 0 of AZD1222 vaccination. All receptors come from an adult in good health.

The chain employs TRBV30 and TRBJ1-2, with 8 bases that match TRBD1. This CDR3 region has 15 residues. V dropped 3 bases and J dropped 2; count of bases not matched to a gene: 8. Germline V gene sequence: CDR1 GTSNPN, CDR2 SVGIG (reference sequence). CDR3 residues: CAWSQARTGNYGYTF. In DNA form, the CDR3 reads TGTGCCTGGAGCCAGGCAAGGACAGGGAACTATGGCTACACCTTC.

The chain is built from TRBV11-2 and TRBJ2-2; no reliable D call. Trimming left V 3 bases short and J 5 bases short, with 7 bases between. From germline, CDR1 is SGHAT and CDR2 FQNNGV. The CDR3 runs 13 residues. CDR3 sequence reads: CASSFPLTGELFF. The CDR3 DNA sequence: TGTGCCAGCAGCTTCCCCCTAACCGGGGAGCTGTTTTTT.

This chain connects TRBV7-2 to TRBJ2-3, with D tentatively TRBD1 or TRBD2 (6 bases each). The CDR3 sequence is 15 residues long. Germline V gene lookup returns CDR1 SGHTA and CDR2 FQGNSA. The V end was cut by 0 bases, the J end by 2 bases, with 9 bases between. CDR3 sequence: CASSLARGPTDTQYF. CDR3 DNA sequence: TGTGCCAGCAGCTTAGCCCGGGGGCCCACAGATACGCAGTATTTT.

The genes are TRBV6-5 and TRBJ2-7, with TRBD2 identical over 7 bases. The CDR3 extends over 15 amino acids. V trimming: 6 bases; J trimming: 1 base; junction bases outside the gene matches: 9. The germline V gene encodes CDR1 MNHEY and CDR2 SVGAGI. CDR3 sequence (DNA): TGTGCCAGCAGGCCTAGTTGGGAGGGGTCCTACGAGCAGTACTTC. It codes for CASRPSWEGSYEQYF.

V gene TRBV9 combines with J gene TRBJ2-7; 7 bases are a match to TRBD2. Germline loops: CDR1 SGDLS, CDR2 YYNGEE. The CDR3 runs 12 residues. V shed 3 bases and J 7 bases; nucleotides not matched to a gene: 4. CDR3 DNA sequence: TGTGCCAGCAGCGAGGGGACTACTGAGCAGTACTTC. It codes for CASSEGTTEQYF.